This entry lists 26 T cell receptor beta chains sequenced from one sample in a study of blood T cell repertoires in COVID-19. Some clones are missing from TCRdb's copy, which holds only in-frame ones; the method was immunoSEQ multiplex PCR. The repertoire consists of 150,000 or so clones, with 78% occurring once and the leading ten covering around 1.5%. Sequencing used peripheral blood. These receptors were obtained from a man older than 75 with acute or convalescent COVID-19.

This chain links TRBV5-1 with TRBJ1-4, with 7 bases fitting TRBD1. V dropped 0 bases and J dropped 5; count of bases not matched to a gene: 22. The CDR3 consists of 21 residues. Germline CDR1 SGHRS, CDR2 YFSETQ. CDR3 DNA: TGCGCCAGCAGCTTGGCCGGAACAGCAGGGTTGGTCTCCAGGGGGAATGAAAAACTGTTTTTT. Translating it yields CASSLAGTAGLVSRGNEKLFF.

This clone was picked up a small number of times. The rearrangement links TRBV11-2 to TRBJ1-5; TRBD1 agrees at 7 bases. The CDR3 contains 17 residues. J gave up 1 base and V 1 base, and 7 bases lay outside the gene matches. Looked up from germline, CDR1 is SGHAT and CDR2 is FQNNGV. The CDR3 bases are TGTGCCAGCAGCTTAGGTACGGGAGGGGGCAGCAATCAGCCCCAGCATTTT. It codes for CASSLGTGGGSNQPQHF.

This clone has a handful of counts. This chain uses TRBV30 with TRBJ2-7; 10 bases agree with TRBD2. The junction had 8 bases not matched to a gene; V was cut back by 4 bases and J by 11 bases. CDR1 is GTSNPN and CDR2 is SVGIG in the germline V gene (reference sequence). This CDR3 has 12 residues. The CDR3 bases are TGTGCCTGGAATATAGCGGGGGGCCCAAAGTACTTC. This codes for CAWNIAGGPKYF.

The chain is built from TRBV19 and TRBJ2-2; D perhaps matches TRBD1 (6 bases). CDR1 and CDR2 from the germline V gene are LNHDA and SQIVND (reference sequence). The V and J ends lost 7 bases and 4 bases respectively, with 16 bases between them. The CDR3 sequence is 15 residues long. In nucleotides, the CDR3 is TGTGCCAGTACCATCCGGGACACAATCACCGGGGAGCTGTTTTTT. Amino acid sequence: CASTIRDTITGELFF.

The chain combines TRBV30 with TRBJ2-4, with 7 nucleotides matching TRBD2. CDR3 size: 14 residues. The germline V gene encodes CDR1 GTSNPN and CDR2 SVGIG (reference sequence). With V trimmed by 0 bases and J by 1 base, 0 bases remained unmatched. The CDR3 region has the DNA TGTGCCTGGAGTGTAGCGGGGGCCAAAAACATTCAGTACTTC. It encodes CAWSVAGAKNIQYF.

The chain carries TRBV11-2 and TRBJ1-6; D unresolved. Germline V gives CDR1 SGHAT, CDR2 FQNNGV. With 1 base removed from V and 4 bases from J, the gap between germline ends came to 8 bases. The CDR3 loop spans 15 amino acids. In DNA, the CDR3 is TGTGCCAGCAGCTTAGGTGCGTTTTATAATTCACCCCTCCACTTT. Encoded protein: CASSLGAFYNSPLHF.

The genes are TRBV6-1 and TRBJ1-5; D is unclear. Germline V gene lookup returns CDR1 MNHNS and CDR2 SASEGT. Trimming removed 1 base from V and 11 bases from J, with 6 bases in between. CDR3 length equals 11 residues. The CDR3 loop is CASSEERAQHF. The CDR3 DNA is TGTGCCAGCAGTGAAGAGAGGGCCCAGCATTTT.

V is TRBV7-2 and J is TRBJ2-1, with TRBD2 as a possible D gene (7 bases). From germline, CDR1 is SGHTA and CDR2 FQGNSA. The CDR3 has 18 amino acids. Trimming removed 0 bases from V and 7 bases from J, with 22 bases in between. The CDR3 DNA sequence: TGTGCCAGCAGCTTAGCGCTTGCGGGGGCCGTCTCGGTGAATGAGCAGTTCTTC. Protein product: CASSLALAGAVSVNEQFF. The complete variable domain, with remaining parts taken from reference TRBV7-2 and TRBJ2-1, reads GAGVSQSPSNKVTEKGKDVELRCDPISGHTALYWYRQSLGQGLEFLIYFQGNSAPDKSGLPSDRFSAERTGGSVSTLTIQRTQQEDSAVYLCASSLALAGAVSVNEQFFGPGTRLTVL.

The chain has TRBV12-5 and TRBJ1-1; 7 bases map to TRBD1. This CDR3 has 13 amino acids. V shed 5 bases and J 3 bases; nucleotides not matched to a gene: 3. Germline lookup yields CDR1 LGHNT and CDR2 FRNRAP. The CDR3, as DNA: TGTGCTAGTGGTAAAACAGGGGACACTGAAGCTTTCTTT. Translated, it gives CASGKTGDTEAFF.

The V and J genes are TRBV28 and TRBJ1-1; no reliable D call. The V end lost 3 bases, the J end lost 5 bases, and 10 bases lay between the germline ends. The CDR3 length is 13 residues. CDR1 and CDR2 from the germline V gene are MDHEN and SYDVKM. The CDR3 DNA follows: TGTGCCAGCAGTTTGGCAGGTCTGACTGAAGCTTTCTTT. It yields the protein CASSLAGLTEAFF.

This clone was detected once. The chain combines TRBV28 with TRBJ2-5; the match to TRBD2 covers 9 bases. Per the germline V gene, CDR1 is MDHEN and CDR2 is SYDVKM. CDR3 length: 14 amino acids. J gave up 5 bases and V 6 bases, and 7 bases lay outside the gene matches. The CDR3 sequence is CASRAAGGVETQYF. For the CDR3, the DNA is TGTGCCAGCAGAGCGGCGGGGGGGGTGGAGACCCAGTACTTC.

The chain combines TRBV27 with TRBJ2-1; TRBD2 aligns across 7 bases. The CDR3 is 14 amino acids. The J segment lost 7 bases and the V segment lost 4 bases, leaving 7 bases of the junction unmatched. CDR1 and CDR2 from the germline V gene are MNHEY and SMNVEV (reference sequence). The CDR3 is CASSSGLQLNEQFF. The CDR3 bases are TGTGCCAGCAGTTCGGGACTACAGCTAAATGAGCAGTTCTTC.

A single count supports this clone. This chain's CDR3 is CASSQCRREETQYF. Written as DNA, the CDR3 is TGCGCCAGCAGTCAATGTCGCCGCGAAGAGACCCAGTACTTC. The chain couples TRBV23-1 to TRBJ2-5; D is uncertain. TRBV23-1 is assigned to the ORF class and has an uncertain function. V was trimmed by 1 base and J by 3 bases, leaving 9 bases between them. CDR3 length: 14 residues.

The V call is TRBV7-2, the J call TRBJ1-5; possibly TRBD1 for D (6 bases). Trimming removed 4 bases from V and 6 bases from J, with 13 bases in between. The CDR3 has 14 amino acids. Looked up from germline, CDR1 is SGHTA and CDR2 is FQGNSA. The chain's CDR3 is CASSSQGGGQPQHF. DNA for the CDR3: TGTGCCAGCAGCTCTCAGGGAGGGGGTCAGCCCCAGCATTTT.

The chain joins TRBV11-3 to TRBJ2-2; maybe TRBD1 (6 bases). This CDR3 is built from 16 residues. Trimming removed 4 bases at V and 6 bases at J, with 18 bases between. Per the germline V gene, CDR1 is SGHNT and CDR2 is YENEEA. CDR3: CASSSSTGFRPGELFF. The CDR3 nucleotides read TGTGCCAGCAGCTCATCTACAGGGTTTCGTCCCGGGGAGCTGTTTTTT.

This clone was observed a single time. This chain links TRBV18 with TRBJ1-2; no clear D gene. The length of the CDR3 is 13 residues. Germline loops: CDR1 KGHSH, CDR2 LQKENI. V lost 4 bases and J 4 bases, leaving 10 bases between the germline ends. The CDR3 region is CASSRQEAYGYTF. CDR3 DNA sequence: TGTGCCAGCTCACGTCAGGAAGCCTATGGCTACACCTTC.

CDR3 sequence: CASSPSSVGRGGYTF. Here the CDR3 DNA reads TGTGCCAGCAGCCCTTCTTCGGTCGGCCGGGGAGGCTACACCTTC. This chain joins TRBV28 and TRBJ1-2, with D uncertain. Germline V gene data show CDR1 as MDHEN and CDR2 as SYDVKM. The CDR3 runs to 15 residues. V was pared by 6 bases and J by 8 bases, with 22 bases between.

This chain joins TRBV3-1 (or the pseudogene TRBV3-2) and TRBJ2-1; the D gene is possibly TRBD2 (5 bases). The germline V and J ends were trimmed by 11 bases and 5 bases, with 13 bases remaining between them. The CDR3 runs 12 residues. The germline V gene encodes CDR1 LGHDT and CDR2 YNNKEL (reference sequence). The CDR3 protein is CACSRGDNEQFF. The CDR3 bases are TGTGCCTGCTCACGGGGAGACAATGAGCAGTTCTTC.

This chain uses TRBV11-3 with TRBJ1-3; tentative D call: TRBD1 (5 bases). Germline CDR1 and CDR2: SGHNT and YENEEA. The CDR3 is 15 amino acids. V lost 4 bases to trimming and J lost 0 bases, with 10 bases between them. The CDR3 nucleotides are TGTGCCAGCAGCTGGGACTCCCGCTCTGGAAACACCATATATTTT. Translation gives CASSWDSRSGNTIYF.

J is TRBJ2-3 and V is TRBV5-4, with 7 bases lining up with TRBD1. The CDR3 extends over 16 amino acids. Losses at the gene ends were 0 bases for V and 1 base for J; bases not matched to a gene: 5. CDR1 SGHNT and CDR2 YYREEE come from the germline V gene (reference sequence). This CDR3 reads CASSLAGTERTDTQYF. The CDR3 nucleotides read TGTGCCAGCAGCTTGGCCGGGACAGAGCGCACAGATACGCAGTATTTT.

The rearrangement links TRBV3-1 (or the pseudogene TRBV3-2) to TRBJ1-5; no reliable D call. The CDR3 sequence is 13 residues long. Germline V gene lookup returns CDR1 LGHDT and CDR2 YNNKEL (reference sequence). Trimming cost V 1 base and J 5 bases, with 6 bases left between them. The CDR3 region has the DNA TGTGCCAGCAGCCAAGGAACTTATCAGCCCCAGCATTTT. Translation: CASSQGTYQPQHF.

V gene TRBV10-1 combines with J gene TRBJ2-5, with a possible D match to TRBD2 (8 bases). The CDR3 spans 15 residues. Germline V gene sequence: CDR1 WNHNN, CDR2 SYGVQD (reference sequence). Deletions cut 7 bases from V and 3 bases from J, with 18 bases between. For the CDR3, the DNA is TGCGCCAGCAATGCCGGGACAGCGGGGGAAGAGACCCAGTACTTC. This translates into CASNAGTAGEETQYF.

In its sample, this clone was seen a few times. The gene calls are TRBV7-8 and TRBJ1-2; tentatively, D is TRBD1 (6 bases). V was cut by 8 bases and J by 3 bases, with 28 bases left in between. The V gene's germline CDR1 is SGHVS and CDR2 FQNEAQ. The CDR3 sequence is 18 residues long. CDR3 nucleotides: TGTGCCAGCCGAACATCCGGGACACGGGAAGGGGGGGACTATGGCTACACCTTC. This gives the protein CASRTSGTREGGDYGYTF.

This rearrangement joins TRBV19 to TRBJ1-2; 10 bases fit TRBD1. Germline CDR1 reads LNHDA; CDR2 reads SQIVND (reference sequence). The CDR3 is 16 residues long. V lost 4 bases to trimming and J lost 4 bases; unmatched junction nucleotides: 9. In DNA, the CDR3 is TGTGCCAGTAGTAACCGGGACAGGGGAAGAACCTATGGCTACACCTTC. Translating gives CASSNRDRGRTYGYTF.

The CDR3 region is CASSQRRRTDTQYF. CDR3 nucleotide sequence: TGCGCCAGCAGCCAAAGGCGGAGAACAGATACGCAGTATTTT. The V gene is TRBV4-3, the J gene TRBJ2-3; D call uncertain. CDR1 is LGHNA and CDR2 is YSLEER in the germline V gene. With 2 bases removed from V and 3 bases from J, the gap between germline ends came to 9 bases. The CDR3 is made up of 14 amino acids.

A single count supports this clone. V usage is TRBV19 and J usage is TRBJ2-3, with D possibly TRBD2 on 6 matching bases. This CDR3 region has 15 residues. The V end was cut by 5 bases, the J end by 4 bases, with 16 bases between. CDR1 is LNHDA, CDR2 SQIVND, per germline (reference sequence). CDR3 sequence: CASSLGGVLSDTQYF. CDR3 bases: TGTGCCAGTAGTCTAGGCGGGGTACTTTCAGATACGCAGTATTTT.